These T cell receptor beta chains were read from a single sample in a study of T cells after yellow fever vaccination. A single record per CDR3 protein comes from TCRdb applying MiXCR to the 5' RACE reads. The table has nearly 300,000 distinct CDR3 sequences, around 9.3% seen once. Sample: CD4+ T cells sorted from PBMCs, taken 5 days after the yellow fever booster vaccination. These receptors were obtained from a man younger than 30 who received the YFV17D yellow fever vaccine. Each CDR3 is given with its conserved first and last residue. The D gene is left open where the match is weak. A clone size is listed for some rows: how often the clone was seen (once, few, many), or a class if it is expanded.

TRBJ1-2 . . TRBV4-1 CASSQSSANYGYTF TGCGCCAGCAGCCAGAGCAGCGCTAACTATGGCTACACCTTC
TRBJ2-3 . . TRBV4-3 CASSHQTVPSTDTQYF TGCGCCAGCAGCCACCAGACAGTACCTAGCACAGATACGCAGTATTTT
TRBJ1-2 . . TRBV27 CASIGPRGYTF TGTGCCAGCATCGGTCCGAGGGGCTACACCTTC
TRBJ2-3 . . TRBV12-3/TRBV12-4 CASGRMISTDTQYF TGTGCCAGCGGTCGGATGATAAGCACAGATACGCAGTATTTT
TRBJ2-3 many TRBD2 TRBV29-1 CSVDIGGLTDTQYF TGCAGCGTTGATATCGGGGGGTTAACGGATACGCAGTATTTT
TRBJ1-1 few . TRBV6-5 CASSYSRASGAFF TGTGCCAGCAGTTACTCGAGGGCAAGCGGAGCTTTCTTT
TRBJ1-1 . . TRBV19 CASSAHGDSSGTEAFF TGTGCCAGTAGTGCACACGGGGACTCGAGCGGCACTGAAGCTTTCTTT
TRBJ1-3 few . TRBV12-3/TRBV12-4 CASSLRRTDSGNTIYF TGTGCCAGCAGTCTCCGGAGGACCGACTCTGGAAACACCATATATTTT
TRBJ1-6 few TRBD1 TRBV5-1 CASSFKGPGQNSPLHF TGCGCCAGCAGCTTTAAGGGACCGGGACAGAATTCACCCCTCCACTTT
TRBJ2-2 . . TRBV18 CASSPGGVFTGELFF TGTGCCAGCTCACCAGGGGGAGTCTTCACCGGGGAGCTGTTTTTT
TRBJ2-4 few . TRBV15 CATSTFGEAKNIQYF TGTGCCACCAGCACCTTCGGGGAAGCCAAAAACATTCAGTACTTC
TRBJ2-1 . TRBD2 TRBV9 CASSATPGLAREQFF TGTGCCAGCAGCGCGACACCGGGACTAGCGAGAGAGCAGTTCTTC
TRBJ1-1 few . TRBV11-2 CASSSRGGPWNREAFF TGTGCCAGCAGCTCTCGGGGAGGCCCGTGGAATCGTGAAGCTTTCTTT
TRBJ2-5 many . TRBV20-1 CSAPGLGGRETQYF TGCAGTGCACCCGGCCTGGGGGGCCGTGAGACCCAGTACTTC
TRBJ1-2 . . TRBV19 CASRRTRGDGYTF TGTGCCAGTAGGCGGACCCGAGGGGATGGCTACACCTTC
TRBJ2-1 many . TRBV7-2 CASSAFNNEQFF TGTGCCAGCAGCGCCTTTAACAATGAGCAGTTCTTC
TRBJ2-3 . . TRBV6-2/TRBV6-3 CASSTGHPADTQYF TGTGCCAGCAGTACGGGACATCCGGCAGATACGCAGTATTTT
TRBJ2-7 many TRBD2 TRBV7-2 CASSLTSGGYEQYF TGTGCCAGCAGCTTAACTAGCGGGGGTTACGAGCAGTACTTC
TRBJ1-1 . TRBD1 TRBV7-9 CASSLGSGTGNTEAFF TGTGCCAGCAGCTTAGGGTCCGGGACAGGGAACACTGAAGCTTTCTTT
TRBJ2-5 few . TRBV7-2 CASSSPYPRETQYF TGTGCCAGCAGCTCCCCTTATCCTAGGGAGACCCAGTACTTC
TRBJ2-3 few . TRBV28 CASRVATDTQYF TGTGCCAGCCGGGTCGCCACAGATACGCAGTATTTT
TRBJ1-2 . TRBD1 TRBV5-6 CASSLKPPGQGVFGYTF TGTGCCAGCAGCCTGAAGCCTCCGGGACAGGGAGTCTTTGGCTACACCTTC
TRBJ1-5 few . TRBV7-2 CASSLPLSNQPQHF TGTGCCAGCAGCCTCCCACTGAGCAATCAGCCCCAGCATTTT
TRBJ2-5 . TRBD1 TRBV11-2 CASSPPSDRGIETQYF TGTGCCAGCAGCCCGCCGTCGGACAGGGGGATAGAGACCCAGTACTTC
TRBJ1-5 once . TRBV5-1 CASSLDVLEAQHF TGCGCCAGCAGCTTGGATGTCCTTGAGGCCCAGCATTTT
TRBJ1-5 few TRBD1 TRBV6-5 CASSRTGTGPYSNQPQHF TGTGCCAGCAGTAGGACCGGGACAGGGCCGTATAGCAATCAGCCCCAGCATTTT
TRBJ2-5 few . TRBV7-9 CASSPHGGVRGETQYF TGTGCCAGCAGCCCCCATGGCGGTGTCAGGGGAGAGACCCAGTACTTC
TRBJ2-5 . . TRBV5-1 CASSRGGPEQETQYF TGCGCCAGCAGCCGGGGAGGTCCGGAACAAGAGACCCAGTACTTC
TRBJ2-7 few TRBD1 TRBV3-1 CASSQLSTRDRGPLPYEQYF TGTGCCAGCAGCCAACTGTCAACCCGGGACAGAGGCCCTCTTCCCTACGAGCAGTACTTC
TRBJ1-2 . . TRBV14 CASRSSSGIVYTF TGTGCCAGCAGGTCATCGTCGGGAATAGTCTACACCTTC
TRBJ2-5 few . TRBV11-2 CASSQARGSIQETQYF TGTGCCAGCAGCCAGGCCCGGGGGTCTATCCAAGAGACCCAGTACTTC
TRBJ2-7 few TRBD1 TRBV6-2/TRBV6-3 CASEDRIYEQYF TGTGCCAGCGAGGACAGGATCTACGAGCAGTACTTC
TRBJ2-3 . . TRBV20-1 CSARDDTDTQYF TGCAGTGCTAGAGACGACACAGATACGCAGTATTTT
TRBJ2-5 many TRBD2 TRBV24-1 CATSALLADQETQYF TGTGCCACCAGCGCCCTTCTAGCGGACCAAGAGACCCAGTACTTC
TRBJ2-3 . TRBD1 TRBV4-1 CASGQVGTGVPDTQYF TGCGCCAGCGGCCAAGTGGGGACAGGGGTCCCAGATACGCAGTATTTT
TRBJ2-7 . . TRBV4-2 CASSQDMGGRSYEQYF TGTGCCAGCAGCCAAGATATGGGGGGCAGATCGTACGAGCAGTACTTC
TRBJ1-1 . . TRBV7-9 CASRSWGTVNTEAFF TGTGCCAGCAGATCGTGGGGGACCGTGAACACTGAAGCTTTCTTT
TRBJ1-6 . . TRBV5-1 CASSFDLYNSPLHF TGCGCCAGCAGCTTCGACCTGTATAATTCACCCCTCCACTTT
TRBJ2-3 few TRBD1 TRBV5-1 CASSGQGMDTQYF TGCGCCAGCAGTGGACAGGGGATGGATACGCAGTATTTT
TRBJ2-4 few TRBD2 TRBV7-2 CASRLAGGSKNIQYF TGTGCCAGCAGACTAGCGGGGGGGTCGAAAAACATTCAGTACTTC
TRBJ1-2 . TRBD1 TRBV3-1 CASSHQGQGVYGYTF TGTGCCAGCAGCCACCAAGGACAGGGGGTCTATGGCTACACCTTC
TRBJ1-1 . . TRBV6-1 CASREDRDTEAFF TGTGCCAGCAGAGAGGACAGAGACACTGAAGCTTTCTTT
TRBJ2-5 . TRBD1 TRBV5-1 CASKVGYRGKSETQYF TGCGCCAGCAAGGTTGGATACAGGGGGAAGTCTGAGACCCAGTACTTC
TRBJ1-1 many . TRBV12-3/TRBV12-4 CASSFPGETEAFF TGTGCCAGCAGTTTCCCCGGGGAGACTGAAGCTTTCTTT
TRBJ1-1 few TRBD1 TRBV7-3 CASSSSRLDRADKAFF TGTGCCAGCAGCTCCTCACGACTGGACAGGGCGGACAAAGCTTTCTTT
TRBJ1-4 . . TRBV12-3/TRBV12-4 CASSSPRGGKLFF TGTGCCAGCAGTTCCCCACGGGGCGGAAAACTGTTTTTT
TRBJ1-6 many . TRBV20-1 CSASWDHRSPLHF TGCAGTGCTAGTTGGGATCATCGCTCACCCCTCCACTTT